This T cell receptor (beta chain) was profiled in a study of shared clonotypes between healthy human individuals. The CDR3 length is 13 residues. The germline V gene has CDR1 LNHDA and CDR2 SQIVND (reference sequence). The assay was run at deep level. The input for sorted-subset replicate PCRs was about 210 ng DNA, 25,000 to 35,000 T cell genomes. The repertoire was sequenced with immunoSEQ multiplex PCR; TCRdb's copy has only in-frame clones and lacks some. The table has over a million clones, around 97% seen once. With regard to this clone: Sequence at one end of the junction differs from germline and may be a read error.

This receptor was taken from a young man in good health. Sequenced material: naive CD4+ T cells sorted from blood. Indicated subset: CD45RA+ positively selected. The chain couples TRBV19 to TRBJ1-5, with TRBD1 matching 7 bases. The CDR3 coding sequence is TGTGCCAGCAGTAGGGGGCTCAATCAGCCCCAGCATTTT. Translated, it gives CASSRGLNQPQHF.